This T cell receptor (beta chain) derives from a study of tumor and adjacent non-tumor tissue in lung cancer. Background on the study: The cohort had 12 to 13 adenocarcinoma, 2 squamous cell and 1 small cell patients.

Three rounds of nested PCR, following a modified ARM-PCR protocol, produced the TCRbeta library. Each CDR3 protein gets one entry after TCRdb re-called the multiplex PCR reads with MiXCR. The sample contains 200,000 to 250,000 distinct CDR3 sequences, approximately 74% of which appear only once. This CDR3 region has 13 residues. Germline V lookup: CDR1 SQVTM, CDR2 ANQGSEA. Trimming removed 6 bases at V and 6 bases at J, with 18 bases between. No cell sorting was done before RNA was extracted from the tissue. This chain links TRBV29-1 with TRBJ2-7; D gene uncertain. The sequence was collected from a man aged 55 to 69 with non-small cell lung cancer. Sequencing was carried out using lung tumor tissue. DNA of the CDR3: TGCAGCGTAACGGTAATGGGAACCGGCGAGCAGTACTTC. This encodes CSVTVMGTGEQYF.